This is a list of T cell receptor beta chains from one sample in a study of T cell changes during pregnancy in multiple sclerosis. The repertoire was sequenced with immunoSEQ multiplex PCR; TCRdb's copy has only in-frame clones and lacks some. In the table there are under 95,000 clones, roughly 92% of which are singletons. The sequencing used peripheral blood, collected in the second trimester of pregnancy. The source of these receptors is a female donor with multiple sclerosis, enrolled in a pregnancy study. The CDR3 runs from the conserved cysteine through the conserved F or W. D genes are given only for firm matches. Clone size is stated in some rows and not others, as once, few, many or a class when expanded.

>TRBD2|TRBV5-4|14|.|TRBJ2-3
TGTGCCAGCAGCCCGGGACTAGTAATTGATACGCAGTATTTT
CASSPGLVIDTQYF
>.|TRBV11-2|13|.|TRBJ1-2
TGTGCCAGCAGCTTAGCAGGGAACTATGGCTACACCTTC
CASSLAGNYGYTF
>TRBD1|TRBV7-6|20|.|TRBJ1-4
TGTGCCAGCAGCTTAGTAGGTGCGGGGACAGGGGATGCAACTAATGAAAAACTGTTTTTT
CASSLVGAGTGDATNEKLFF
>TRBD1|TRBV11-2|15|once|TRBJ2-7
TGTGCCAGCAGCCGAGGGACAGGGGAGGGGTACGAGCAGTACTTC
CASSRGTGEGYEQYF
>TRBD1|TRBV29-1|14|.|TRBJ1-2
TGCAGCGTTGAAGATCCAGACAGGGGGTATGGCTACACCTTC
CSVEDPDRGYGYTF
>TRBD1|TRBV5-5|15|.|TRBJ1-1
TGTGCCAGCACCCCGTTGGGGACAGCTAACACTGAAGCTTTCTTT
CASTPLGTANTEAFF
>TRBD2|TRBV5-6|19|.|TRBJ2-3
TGTGCCAGCAGCTTGGAGGTCTGGGGGCTAGCGGGAGAAACAGATACGCAGTATTTT
CASSLEVWGLAGETDTQYF
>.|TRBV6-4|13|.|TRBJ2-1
TGTGCCAGCGCCCAAGTTACCGGGGGTGAGCAGTTCTTC
CASAQVTGGEQFF
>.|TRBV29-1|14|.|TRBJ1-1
TGCAGCGTTGTTGGAGGGAAGGGTAACACTGAAGCTTTCTTT
CSVVGGKGNTEAFF
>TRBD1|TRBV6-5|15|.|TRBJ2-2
TGTGCCAGCAGACCCTCGACAGGGAGAACCGGGGAGCTGTTTTTT
CASRPSTGRTGELFF
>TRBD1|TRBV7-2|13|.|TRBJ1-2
TGTGCCAGCATCGGACAGGGGCACTATGGCTACACCTTC
CASIGQGHYGYTF
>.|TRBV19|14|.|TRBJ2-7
TGTGCCAGTAGTATAGGATCACCGGGGTACGAGCAGTACTTC
CASSIGSPGYEQYF
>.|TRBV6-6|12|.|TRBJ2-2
TGTGCCAGCAGTTACCAGACCGGGGAGCTGTTTTTT
CASSYQTGELFF